This passage covers 24 T cell receptor beta chains from one sample sequenced in a study of PD-1 blockade in classical Hodgkin lymphoma. Time point specified: cycle 4 day 1 (C4D1), after 5 to 7 weeks of nivolumab. Autologous stem cell transplantation was followed by relapse in every patient, and brentuximab vedotin exposure varied. Sequencing was performed with immunoSEQ multiplex PCR; in TCRdb, only in-frame clones are kept and a portion is missing. The sample comprises more than 95,000 clones, roughly nine tenths of which are singletons, and around 17% rests with the top ten. The material was peripheral blood mononuclear cells (PBMCs), obtained before the fourth cycle of nivolumab. The receptors here all came from a human donor with classical Hodgkin lymphoma.

V gene TRBV2 combines with J gene TRBJ2-1; tentatively, D is TRBD2 (6 bases). In germline, CDR1 is SNHLY, CDR2 FYNNEI. This CDR3 is built from 17 residues. V gave up 7 bases and J gave up 4 bases, with 23 bases separating them. The CDR3: CASTRYSSGDLYNEQFF. CDR3 coding DNA: TGTGCCAGCACGAGATACTCTTCGGGAGATTTATACAATGAGCAGTTCTTC.

This clone was picked up one time. The V and J genes are TRBV6-5 and TRBJ2-5; the match to TRBD2 covers 9 bases. Germline lookup yields CDR1 MNHEY and CDR2 SVGAGI. The V and J ends lost 0 bases and 4 bases, in that order; junction bases with no gene match: 3. The length of the CDR3 is 15 residues. CDR3 amino acids: CASSYSEAGGETQYF. Written as DNA, the CDR3 is TGTGCCAGCAGTTACTCGGAAGCGGGAGGAGAGACCCAGTACTTC.

The V gene is TRBV7-9, the J gene TRBJ1-1; D remains ambiguous. The CDR3 runs to 16 residues. V was clipped by 1 base and J by 0 bases, with 12 bases between them. Germline V gives CDR1 SEHNR, CDR2 FQNEAQ (reference sequence). This CDR3 reads CASSLVVWHLNTEAFF. CDR3 nucleotides: TGTGCCAGCAGCTTAGTCGTGTGGCACCTGAACACTGAAGCTTTCTTT.

The chain recombines TRBV29-1 with TRBJ2-1, with D uncertain. V was clipped by 3 bases and J by 2 bases, with 11 bases between them. Germline CDR1 SQVTM, CDR2 ANQGSEA. This CDR3 region has 14 residues. This chain's CDR3 is CSVDGRKAYNEQFF. The CDR3 nucleotides are TGCAGCGTTGATGGACGGAAGGCCTACAATGAGCAGTTCTTC.

This chain connects TRBV10-1 to TRBJ2-1; D is perhaps TRBD2 (5 bases). CDR1 is WNHNN, CDR2 SYGVQD, per germline (reference sequence). V was cut by 3 bases and J by 4 bases, with 13 bases left in between. The CDR3 has 15 residues. DNA for the CDR3: TGCGCCAGCAGTGATACCCCCGAGGGTTACAATGAGCAGTTCTTC. Residues: CASSDTPEGYNEQFF.

V is TRBV6-1 and J is TRBJ2-1, with D unresolved. The CDR3 has 14 residues. The V end lost 4 bases, the J end lost 0 bases, and 7 bases lay between the germline ends. Germline lookup yields CDR1 MNHNS and CDR2 SASEGT. CDR3 protein: CASSGGSSYNEQFF. CDR3 sequence (DNA): TGTGCCAGCAGTGGCGGATCCTCCTACAATGAGCAGTTCTTC.

The chain uses TRBV25-1 and TRBJ1-2; D is undetermined. In germline, CDR1 is MGHDK, CDR2 SYGVNS. V was clipped by 5 bases and J by 5 bases, with 15 bases between them. The CDR3 loop spans 14 amino acids. The CDR3 coding sequence is TGTGCCAGCAGTCAATCCGGGAGAGGGTATGGCTACACCTTC. It translates to CASSQSGRGYGYTF.

This clone was counted once. The chain links TRBV30 to TRBJ1-2; perhaps TRBD1 as D (5 bases). CDR3 length equals 16 residues. Trimming removed 8 bases at V and 0 bases at J, with 22 bases between. The germline V gene has CDR1 GTSNPN and CDR2 SVGIG (reference sequence). CDR3 coding DNA: TGTGCCACGACGGGGCAGTCACCATTTTCTAACTATGGCTACACCTTC. Translating it yields CATTGQSPFSNYGYTF.

This sequence joins TRBV2 and TRBJ1-5; D gene uncertain. Trimming pared 3 bases from V and 0 bases from J, leaving 9 bases between. The CDR3 consists of 15 residues. The germline V gene has CDR1 SNHLY and CDR2 FYNNEI. CDR3 sequence reads: CASSDRGYSNQPQHF. CDR3 in DNA: TGTGCCAGCAGTGATCGGGGATATAGCAATCAGCCCCAGCATTTT.

V and J are TRBV5-6 and TRBJ1-2, with D uncertain. CDR1 and CDR2 from the germline V gene are SGHDT and YYEEEE. There are 13 residues in the CDR3. Between the trimmed V and J ends, which lost 2 bases and 8 bases, there was a span of 13 bases. The CDR3 DNA reads as TGTGCCAGCAGCTTTGGGGAGGGCCGGGGCTACACCTTC. This sequence encodes CASSFGEGRGYTF.

The J gene is TRBJ1-4, the V gene TRBV5-8; D is undetermined. CDR1 SGHTS and CDR2 YDEGEE come from the germline V gene. With 4 bases removed from V and 8 bases from J, the gap between germline ends came to 15 bases. This CDR3 region has 14 residues. Here the CDR3 DNA reads TGTGCCAGCAGCAAGAATGGGTTAAGGGAAAAACTGTTTTTT. It encodes CASSKNGLREKLFF. The whole variable domain, remainder taken from reference TRBV5-8 and TRBJ1-4, is EAGVTQSPTHLIKTRGQQATLRCSPISGHTSVYWYQQALGLGLQFLLWYDEGEERNRGNFPPRFSGRQFPNYSSELNVNALELEDSALYLCASSKNGLREKLFFGSGTQLSVL.

The chain carries TRBV19 and TRBJ2-7, with D perhaps TRBD2 (5 bases). CDR3 length: 14 amino acids. In germline, CDR1 is LNHDA, CDR2 SQIVND (reference sequence). V was trimmed by 6 bases and J by 0 bases, leaving 12 bases between them. The CDR3 reads CASREDGTSYEQYF. DNA for the CDR3: TGTGCCAGTAGGGAGGACGGTACCTCCTACGAGCAGTACTTC.

The chain recombines TRBV6-1 with TRBJ2-3; TRBD1 might be the D (6 bases). CDR3 length: 12 amino acids. Germline V gives CDR1 MNHNS, CDR2 SASEGT. V gave up 3 bases and J gave up 6 bases, with 7 bases separating them. The CDR3, as DNA: TGTGCCAGCAGTGAGCAGGGGGATACGCAGTATTTT. Amino acids: CASSEQGDTQYF.

The chain joins TRBV29-1 to TRBJ2-3; D gene ambiguous. Germline V gene sequence: CDR1 SQVTM, CDR2 ANQGSEA. Trimming took off 6 bases at V and 5 bases at J, with 0 bases between the two ends. This CDR3 has 8 residues. The CDR3 loop reads CSVDTQYF. For the CDR3, the DNA is TGCAGCGTAGATACGCAGTATTTT.

The chain links TRBV6-1 to TRBJ2-6, with 7 bases matching TRBD2. CDR3 length: 15 residues. The germline V gene encodes CDR1 MNHNS and CDR2 SASEGT. V trimming: 6 bases; J trimming: 0 bases; junction bases outside the gene matches: 2. CDR3: CASRGGTSGANVLTF. The CDR3 nucleotides are TGTGCCAGCAGGGGAGGGACCTCTGGGGCCAACGTCCTGACTTTC.

This chain joins TRBV7-9 and TRBJ2-2; D is uncertain. This CDR3 spans 15 amino acids. Trimming removed 5 bases from V and 1 base from J, with 11 bases in between. Looked up from germline, CDR1 is SEHNR and CDR2 is FQNEAQ (reference sequence). The CDR3 protein is CASSPDTKNTGELFF. Written as DNA, the CDR3 is TGTGCCAGCAGCCCTGACACCAAGAACACCGGGGAGCTGTTTTTT.

CDR3 sequence reads: CASSQVSLAGVYEQYF. CDR3 nucleotides: TGTGCCAGCAGCCAAGTCTCGCTAGCGGGAGTTTACGAGCAGTACTTC. The chain combines TRBV4-2 with TRBJ2-7; 10 bases fit TRBD2. The CDR3 contains 16 residues. From germline, CDR1 is LGHNA and CDR2 YNFKEQ. V was pared by 1 base and J by 4 bases, with 7 bases of the junction left unmatched.

The CDR3 here is CASSSQGEDFWATNEKLFF. The CDR3 nucleotides read TGTGCCAGCAGTTCTCAGGGTGAGGACTTTTGGGCAACTAATGAAAAACTGTTTTTT. The chain has TRBV28 and TRBJ1-4, with a weak D call TRBD1 (5 bases). The CDR3 is 19 residues long. Between the trimmed V and J ends, which lost 4 bases and 0 bases, there was a span of 21 bases. Germline V lookup: CDR1 MDHEN, CDR2 SYDVKM.

The chain is built from TRBV2 and TRBJ2-2, with D perhaps matching TRBD1 (6 bases). The CDR3 extends over 15 amino acids. From germline, CDR1 is SNHLY and CDR2 FYNNEI. V was cut by 6 bases and J by 2 bases, with 13 bases left in between. CDR3 protein: CASRPTGTNTGELFF. The DNA for the CDR3 is TGTGCCAGCAGACCCACAGGGACCAACACCGGGGAGCTGTTTTTT.

This clone turned up a few times. The J gene is TRBJ1-5, the V gene TRBV30; 7 bases match TRBD1. The J segment lost 3 bases and the V segment lost 5 bases, leaving 4 bases of the junction unmatched. Germline CDR1 is GTSNPN and CDR2 is SVGIG (reference sequence). The CDR3 is 13 residues long. Here the CDR3 reads CAWAGQPNQPQHF. CDR3 bases: TGTGCCTGGGCGGGACAGCCCAATCAGCCCCAGCATTTT.

This clone was counted between two and nine times. The V gene is TRBV2, the J gene TRBJ1-5; D unclear. Germline CDR1 SNHLY, CDR2 FYNNEI. This CDR3 spans 12 amino acids. V gave up 5 bases and J gave up 6 bases, with 8 bases separating them. Here the CDR3 DNA reads TGTGCCAGCAGTCAAACCGGTCAGCCCCAGCATTTT. This gives the protein CASSQTGQPQHF.

There are a few counts of this clone. The chain has TRBV7-2 and TRBJ1-1; D uncertain. The CDR3 spans 15 residues. V was clipped by 1 base and J by 1 base, with 10 bases between them. CDR1 SGHTA and CDR2 FQGNSA come from the germline V gene. The CDR3 reads CASSLVLGGNTEAFF. Written as DNA, the CDR3 is TGTGCCAGCAGCTTAGTGCTAGGAGGGAACACTGAAGCTTTCTTT.

The rearrangement joins TRBV2 to TRBJ1-1; weak D call: TRBD1 (5 bases). Germline V gene data show CDR1 as SNHLY and CDR2 as FYNNEI. The V gene lost 4 bases and the J gene lost 4 bases, with 10 bases spanning the gap. There are 13 residues in the CDR3. CDR3 in DNA: TGTGCCAGCAGTGGCCCCGGGACCACTGAAGCTTTCTTT. The encoded protein is CASSGPGTTEAFF.

The V and J genes are TRBV6-5 and TRBJ2-5; D is unclear. CDR3 length equals 10 residues. V was cut by 7 bases and J by 4 bases, with 4 bases left in between. In germline, CDR1 is MNHEY, CDR2 SVGAGI. CDR3 loop: CASTGETQYF. DNA of the CDR3: TGTGCCAGCACAGGAGAGACCCAGTACTTC.